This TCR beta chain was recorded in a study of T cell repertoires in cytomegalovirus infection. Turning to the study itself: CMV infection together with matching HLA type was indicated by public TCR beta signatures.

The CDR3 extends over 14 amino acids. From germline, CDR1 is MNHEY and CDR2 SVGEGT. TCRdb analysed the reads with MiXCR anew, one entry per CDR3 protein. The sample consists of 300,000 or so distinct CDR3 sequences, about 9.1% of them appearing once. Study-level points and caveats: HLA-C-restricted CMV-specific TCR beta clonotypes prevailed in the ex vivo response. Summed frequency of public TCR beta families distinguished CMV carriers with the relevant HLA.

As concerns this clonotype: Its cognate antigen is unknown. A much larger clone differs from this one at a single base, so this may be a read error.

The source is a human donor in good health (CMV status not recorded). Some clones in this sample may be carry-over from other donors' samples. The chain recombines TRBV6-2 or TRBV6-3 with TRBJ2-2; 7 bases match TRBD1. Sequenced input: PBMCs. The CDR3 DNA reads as TGTGTCATCTTCGACAGGGAGAACACCGGGGAGCTGTTTTTT. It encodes CVIFDRENTGELFF.